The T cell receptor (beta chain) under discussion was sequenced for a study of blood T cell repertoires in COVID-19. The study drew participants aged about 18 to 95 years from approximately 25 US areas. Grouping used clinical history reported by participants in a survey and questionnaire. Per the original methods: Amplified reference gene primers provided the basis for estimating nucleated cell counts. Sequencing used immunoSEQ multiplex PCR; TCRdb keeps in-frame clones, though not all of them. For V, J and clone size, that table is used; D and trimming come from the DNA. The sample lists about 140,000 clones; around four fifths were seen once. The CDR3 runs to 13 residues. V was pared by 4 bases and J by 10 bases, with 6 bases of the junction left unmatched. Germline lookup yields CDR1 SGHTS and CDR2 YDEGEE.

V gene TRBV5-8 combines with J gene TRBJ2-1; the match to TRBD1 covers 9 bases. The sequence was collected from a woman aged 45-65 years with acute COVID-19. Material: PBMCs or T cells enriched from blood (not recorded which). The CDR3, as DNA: TGTGCCAGCAGCCATGACAGGGGGGACGAGCAGTTCTTC. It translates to CASSHDRGDEQFF.